Included here is one T cell receptor (beta chain) sequence, with context. The antigen is unknown. Unique molecular identifiers tagged the TCRbeta library. Using its own MiXCR run on the PCR reads, TCRdb lists one record per CDR3 protein. The data hold over 120,000 distinct CDR3 sequences, with 8% to 10% observed a single time. The data stem from a study of T-cell reconstitution after alpha-beta-depleted transplantation in children. Whole-study results and caveats: Newly produced T cells mostly accounted for T-cell counts and diversity one year post-transplant. Two months or so post-transplant, alpha-beta T cells reportedly derived from several hundred expanded graft clones. Recipient T cells and thymic progenitors that survived gave rise to the high TCRbeta diversity observed at day 60 in some patients.

The ends were cut back, 5 bases at V and 0 bases at J, with 9 bases in the middle. Germline V CDR1 and CDR2: SGHTA, FQGNSA. The CDR3 loop spans 14 amino acids. The sample here was PBMCs, mostly from graft donor cells, taken 180 days after TCRalphabeta/CD19-depleted stem cell transplant. The V call is TRBV7-2, the J call TRBJ2-3; D gene uncertain. The receptor was derived from a female patient between 2 and 15 years old who had a stem cell transplant for congenital amegakaryocytic thrombocytopenia, so the T cells may come from the graft donor. As DNA, the CDR3 is TGTGCCAGCAGCACCGGACGAAGCACAGATACGCAGTATTTT. The encoded protein is CASSTGRSTDTQYF.